The present T cell receptor beta chain was sequenced within a study of OX40 agonist ivuxolimab in advanced cancers. For the study at large: The patients got ivuxolimab, which is an agonistic anti-OX40 (CD134) antibody. Dose-escalation cases comprised hepatocellular carcinoma, melanoma, renal cell or head and neck cancer. Study-level findings and limits: CD4+ and CD8+ T cells in blood underwent clonal expansion by week 6 at 0.1 to 3.0 mg/kg. Some patients without response likewise showed low normalized clonal expansion.

Notes on this clone: Its cognate antigen is unknown.

CDR1 is MNHEY, CDR2 SMNVEV, per germline (reference sequence). V was cut by 5 bases and J by 0 bases, with 3 bases left in between. The CDR3 has 12 residues. Generated by immunoSEQ multiplex PCR, the TCRdb table keeps only in-frame clones and is missing some. The repertoire has some 79,000 clones, around 90% of them found once; the top ten carry about 3.8%. The sample in question was CD4+ or CD8+ T cells sorted from blood, obtained in a trial of the OX40 agonist ivuxolimab. This receptor was identified in an adult with an advanced solid tumor such as melanoma, head and neck, liver or kidney cancer. The J gene is TRBJ2-3, the V gene TRBV27; D uncertain. CDR3 in amino acids: CASSPSTDTQYF. The CDR3 DNA follows: TGTGCCAGCAGTCCAAGCACAGATACGCAGTATTTT.